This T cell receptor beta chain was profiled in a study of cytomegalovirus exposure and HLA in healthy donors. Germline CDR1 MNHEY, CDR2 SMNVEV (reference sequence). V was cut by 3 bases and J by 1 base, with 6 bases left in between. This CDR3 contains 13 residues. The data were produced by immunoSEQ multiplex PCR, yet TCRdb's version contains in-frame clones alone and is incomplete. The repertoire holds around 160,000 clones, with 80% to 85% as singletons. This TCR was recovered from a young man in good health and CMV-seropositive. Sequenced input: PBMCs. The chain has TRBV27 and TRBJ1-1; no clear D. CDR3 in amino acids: CASSFLPNTEAFF. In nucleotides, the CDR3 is TGTGCCAGCAGTTTTCTCCCGAACACTGAAGCTTTCTTT.